A selection of T cell receptor beta chains follows, all from one sample in a study of patients and donors after allogeneic stem cell transplantation. Each CDR3 protein gets one entry after TCRdb re-called the RT-PCR reads with MiXCR. The repertoire holds roughly 200,000 distinct CDR3 sequences, with less than 50% as singletons. The sequenced sample was blood, either unsorted or a sorted T cell fraction (not recorded which). These TCRs come from a human donor who was either an allogeneic HSCT recipient or a stem cell or donor lymphocyte infusion donor (not recorded which). It is not recorded whose cells these are; they may come from a transplant donor. Each CDR3 is given with its conserved first and last residue. The D gene is left open where the match is weak. Expanded clones are given a class, and other clones once, few, many or no size at all.

size	V	J	D	CDR3	DNA
few	TRBV30	TRBJ1-6	NA	CAWSPRGGYTRAPYNSPLHF	TGTGCCTGGAGTCCCCGCGGAGGGTATACAAGAGCCCCCTATAATTCACCCCTCCACTTT
NA	TRBV19	TRBJ1-5	NA	CASSMGDSNQPQHF	TGTGCCAGTAGTATGGGGGACAGCAATCAGCCCCAGCATTTT
NA	TRBV30	TRBJ1-1	TRBD1	CAWSVRQGAEAFF	TGTGCCTGGAGTGTACGACAGGGGGCTGAAGCTTTCTTT
few	TRBV5-1	TRBJ2-2	NA	CASSLNKNTGELFF	TGCGCCAGCAGCTTAAACAAGAACACCGGGGAGCTGTTTTTT
few	TRBV3-1	TRBJ1-1	NA	CASSQDLGAAFF	TGTGCCAGCAGCCAAGATCTGGGCGCGGCTTTCTTT
few	TRBV6-2/TRBV6-3	TRBJ1-1	TRBD1	CASRPGGADTEAFF	TGTGCCAGCAGGCCAGGGGGCGCGGACACTGAAGCTTTCTTT
NA	TRBV5-1	TRBJ1-6	NA	CASSLDSRSEPLHF	TGCGCCAGCAGCTTGGATTCCAGGAGTGAACCCCTCCACTTT
NA	TRBV12-3/TRBV12-4	TRBJ1-1	NA	CASSFWSDRAFF	TGTGCCAGCAGTTTTTGGTCGGACAGAGCTTTCTTT
NA	TRBV2	TRBJ1-2	NA	CASSTVYGYTF	TGTGCCAGCAGTACTGTCTATGGCTACACCTTC
NA	TRBV7-2	TRBJ2-3	NA	CAYRTGGTDTQYF	TGTGCCTACAGGACGGGGGGCACAGATACGCAGTATTTT
NA	TRBV4-3	TRBJ1-4	NA	CASSRHGPGAVNEKLFF	TGCGCCAGCAGCCGACACGGACCGGGGGCGGTTAATGAAAAACTGTTTTTT
NA	TRBV20-1	TRBJ1-5	TRBD1	CSAVVGTGGLRDQTQHF	TGCAGTGCTGTGGTCGGGACAGGGGGCCTGCGGGATCAAACCCAGCATTTT
few	TRBV2	TRBJ2-3	TRBD2	CASSDERDTDTQYF	TGTGCCAGCAGTGATGAGCGGGACACAGATACGCAGTATTTT
NA	TRBV12-3/TRBV12-4	TRBJ2-1	NA	CASSLRGHEQFF	TGTGCCAGCAGTTTAAGGGGCCATGAGCAGTTCTTC
NA	TRBV5-1	TRBJ1-1	NA	CASSFSRGDTEAFF	TGCGCCAGCAGCTTCTCCAGGGGCGACACTGAAGCTTTCTTT
few	TRBV5-1	TRBJ1-2	NA	CASGPAGAYGYTF	TGCGCCAGCGGCCCAGCGGGGGCCTATGGCTACACCTTC
NA	TRBV10-3	TRBJ2-7	TRBD2	CAIRGLGPSYEQYF	TGTGCCATCAGAGGACTAGGTCCCTCCTACGAGCAGTACTTC
NA	TRBV10-3	TRBJ1-1	NA	CAISGGEGTEAFF	TGTGCCATCAGTGGGGGGGAGGGCACTGAAGCTTTCTTT
NA	TRBV18	TRBJ1-6	NA	CASSRDLDQAHSPLHF	TGTGCCAGCTCAAGAGATCTAGACCAGGCACATTCACCCCTCCACTTT
few	TRBV27	TRBJ1-1	NA	CASRGFTEAFF	TGTGCCAGCAGGGGCTTCACTGAAGCTTTCTTT
few	TRBV7-2	TRBJ1-1	NA	CASSITGKTEAFF	TGTGCCAGCAGCATTACAGGGAAAACTGAAGCTTTCTTT
NA	TRBV9	TRBJ2-3	TRBD2	CASSVAPSGASDTQYF	TGTGCCAGCAGCGTAGCTCCTAGCGGGGCCTCAGATACGCAGTATTTT
few	TRBV7-9	TRBJ1-5	NA	CASSALGTAGQPQHF	TGTGCCAGCAGCGCCCTAGGGACGGCCGGTCAGCCCCAGCATTTT
NA	TRBV20-1	TRBJ2-7	NA	CSARSPSSSYEQYF	TGCAGTGCTAGATCTCCGTCGAGCTCCTACGAGCAGTACTTC
NA	TRBV7-2	TRBJ2-2	TRBD2	CASSLAQRGNTGELFF	TGTGCCAGCAGCTTAGCCCAGCGGGGGAACACCGGGGAGCTGTTTTTT
few	TRBV4-1	TRBJ1-1	NA	CASSREGMNTEAFF	TGCGCCAGCAGCCGAGAGGGTATGAACACTGAAGCTTTCTTT
NA	TRBV9	TRBJ2-1	TRBD2	CASSATGTSSYNEQFF	TGTGCCAGCAGCGCTACGGGGACTAGCTCCTACAATGAGCAGTTCTTC
NA	TRBV9	TRBJ1-2	TRBD1	CASRPTGGYGYTF	TGTGCCAGCAGGCCGACAGGGGGCTATGGCTACACCTTC
NA	TRBV20-1	TRBJ2-3	TRBD2	CSARDIAGGQGGTQYF	TGCAGTGCTAGAGATATTGCGGGGGGTCAAGGGGGTACGCAGTATTTT